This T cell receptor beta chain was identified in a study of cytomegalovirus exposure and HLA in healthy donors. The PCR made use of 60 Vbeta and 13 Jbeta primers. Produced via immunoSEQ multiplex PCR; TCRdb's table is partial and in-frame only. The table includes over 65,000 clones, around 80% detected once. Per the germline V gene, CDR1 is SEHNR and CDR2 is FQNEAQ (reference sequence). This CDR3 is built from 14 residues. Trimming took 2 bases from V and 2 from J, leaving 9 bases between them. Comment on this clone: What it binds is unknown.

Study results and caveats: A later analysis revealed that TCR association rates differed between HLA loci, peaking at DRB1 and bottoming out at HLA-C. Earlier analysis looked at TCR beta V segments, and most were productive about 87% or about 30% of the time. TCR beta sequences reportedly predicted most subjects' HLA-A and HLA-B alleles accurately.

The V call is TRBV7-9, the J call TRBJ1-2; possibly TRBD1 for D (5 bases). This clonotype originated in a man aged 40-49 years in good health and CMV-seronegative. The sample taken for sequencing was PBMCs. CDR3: CASSLRQGNYGYTF. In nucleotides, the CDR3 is TGTGCCAGCAGCTTAAGGCAGGGCAACTATGGCTACACCTTC.